The source of this T cell receptor beta chain is a study of T cells of healthy individuals. TCRdb analysed the 5' RACE reads with MiXCR anew, one entry per CDR3 protein. The sample has more than 85,000 distinct CDR3 sequences; approximately 15% are singletons. Trimming took 8 bases from V and 1 from J, leaving 20 bases between them. Germline assignment: CDR1 ENHRY and CDR2 SYGVKD. The CDR3 extends over 16 amino acids. This clonotype was recorded at least ten times. This receptor was identified in a human donor in good health. The gene calls are TRBV10-3 and TRBJ1-2, with D maybe TRBD1 (6 bases). The CDR3 reads CAIGGGSVPVNYGYTF. CDR3 sequence (DNA): TGTGCCATCGGGGGGGGCAGCGTGCCAGTTAACTATGGCTACACCTTC.